Below, 22 T cell receptor beta chains from the same sample are listed, as sequenced in a study of shared clonotypes between healthy human individuals. CD8 cells classed as naive were CD45RO-negative and positively selected for CCR7, excluding terminally differentiated effector memory CD45RA+ cells. Assay: immunoSEQ multiplex PCR; the TCRdb copy retains only in-frame clones and omits some. Seen here are more than 500,000 clones, approximately 95% observed once, and the top ten hold approximately 0.11%. Input material: naive CD8+ T cells sorted from blood. Receptor source: a young woman in good health.

The V call is TRBV6-5, the J call TRBJ1-1; D is uncertain. Trimming cost V 8 bases and J 2 bases, with 12 bases left between them. Germline V gives CDR1 MNHEY, CDR2 SVGAGI. CDR3 size: 13 residues. The CDR3 nucleotides are TGTGCCAGCGGGAGACCCCCAAACACTGAAGCTTTCTTT. This encodes CASGRPPNTEAFF.

This chain uses TRBV13 with TRBJ2-7, with a possible D match to TRBD1 (5 bases). Germline CDR1 is PRHDT and CDR2 is FYEKMQ (reference sequence). Trimming took off 1 base at V and 0 bases at J, with 16 bases between the two ends. There are 17 residues in the CDR3. DNA for the CDR3: TGTGCCAGCAGCTTAGCTTGGATGGGGCAGCCCTCCTACGAGCAGTACTTC. It codes for CASSLAWMGQPSYEQYF.

CDR3 in DNA: TGTGCCAGCAGTTCCTTATCCTACGAGCAGTACTTC. Translated, it gives CASSSLSYEQYF. This chain joins TRBV28 and TRBJ2-5; D is undetermined. The J call could be wrong; TRBJ2-7 is a better fit for the DNA end. This CDR3 is built from 12 residues. Germline CDR1 MDHEN, CDR2 SYDVKM.

This chain links TRBV7-9 with TRBJ1-1, with a weak D call TRBD1 (5 bases). CDR1 and CDR2 from the germline V gene are SEHNR and FQNEAQ (reference sequence). The CDR3 consists of 13 residues. Trimming stripped 4 bases from V and 1 base from J, with 7 bases between. The CDR3, as DNA: TGTGCCAGCAGCTATACAGGGAACACTGAAGCTTTCTTT. Protein: CASSYTGNTEAFF.

This clone was detected once. The V gene is TRBV15, the J gene TRBJ1-1; D ambiguous. Germline V gene lookup returns CDR1 LNHNV and CDR2 YYDKDF (reference sequence). The CDR3 is 13 residues long. The ends were cut back, 2 bases at V and 3 bases at J, with 7 bases in the middle. DNA for the CDR3: TGTGCCACCAGCAGAACAGTTGACACTGAAGCTTTCTTT. Residues: CATSRTVDTEAFF. The complete variable domain, with remaining parts taken from reference TRBV15 and TRBJ1-1, reads DAMVIQNPRYQVTQFGKPVTLSCSQTLNHNVMYWYQQKSSQAPKLLFHYYDKDFNNEADTPDNFQSRRPNTSFCFLDIRSPGLGDTAMYLCATSRTVDTEAFFGQGTRLTVV.

This chain joins TRBV12-1 and TRBJ2-6; the D call TRBD2 from the table was never checked on the DNA. TRBV12-1 constitutes a pseudogene. CDR3 length equals 13 residues. CDR3 sequence (DNA): TGTGCCAGCAAGAAGCTTGGGGCCAACGTCCTGACTTTC. Translated: CASKKLGANVLTF.

J is TRBJ2-3 and V is TRBV5-8, with 9 bases matching TRBD2. The CDR3 has 17 residues. From germline, CDR1 is SGHTS and CDR2 YDEGEE. V trimming: 4 bases; J trimming: 2 bases; junction bases outside the gene matches: 11. The CDR3: CASSPWGAGGNTDTQYF. CDR3 DNA sequence: TGTGCCAGCAGCCCCTGGGGGGCGGGAGGGAACACAGATACGCAGTATTTT.

The J gene is TRBJ2-3, the V gene TRBV7-9; D remains unclear. The CDR3 spans 19 residues. Germline V CDR1 and CDR2: SEHNR, FQNEAQ (reference sequence). The ends were cut back, 5 bases at V and 4 bases at J, with 28 bases in the middle. The CDR3 DNA follows: TGTGCCAGCAGCGCAGTGAGAGGACCAGATGGTTTCATGGCAGATACGCAGTATTTT. Amino acid sequence: CASSAVRGPDGFMADTQYF.

The rearrangement joins TRBV4-1 to TRBJ1-2; 8 nucleotides line up with TRBD1. The CDR3 has 15 residues. The germline V gene encodes CDR1 MGHRA and CDR2 YSYEKL. Germline trimming cut 4 bases from V and 2 bases from J; bases unmatched to any gene: 6. CDR3 residues: CASSLTGGINYGYTF. The CDR3 coding sequence is TGCGCCAGCAGCCTTACAGGGGGAATCAACTATGGCTACACCTTC.

The chain is built from TRBV7-9 and TRBJ2-2, with a tentative D call TRBD1 (6 bases). The CDR3 runs 13 residues. Germline CDR1 reads SEHNR; CDR2 reads FQNEAQ (reference sequence). Trimming cost V 5 bases and J 4 bases, with 8 bases left between them. CDR3 in amino acids: CASSTQGTGELFF. The CDR3, as DNA: TGTGCCAGCAGCACACAGGGCACCGGGGAGCTGTTTTTT.

This clone came up a few times. Other DNA sequences within the sample encode an identical CDR3. The chain couples TRBV15 to TRBJ1-5; possibly TRBD1 for D (5 bases). This CDR3 is built from 14 residues. CDR1 and CDR2 from the germline V gene are LNHNV and YYDKDF (reference sequence). Trimming removed 0 bases from V and 2 bases from J, with 5 bases in between. The CDR3 reads CATSRDRGNQPQHF. CDR3 in DNA: TGTGCCACCAGCAGAGACAGGGGCAATCAGCCCCAGCATTTT.

V gene TRBV7-6 combines with J gene TRBJ1-1; tentative D call: TRBD1 (5 bases). Germline V CDR1 and CDR2: SGHVS, FNYEAQ. The V end was cut by 0 bases, the J end by 5 bases, with 7 bases between. The length of the CDR3 is 13 residues. In DNA, the CDR3 is TGTGCCAGCAGCTTAGCGGAGGGGACTGAAGCTTTCTTT. It specifies CASSLAEGTEAFF.

The table lists this clone with a count of one. The chain has TRBV5-4 and TRBJ1-4; D remains unclear. The CDR3 length is 14 residues. V was cut by 0 bases and J by 7 bases, with 10 bases left in between. CDR1 is SGHNT, CDR2 YYREEE, per germline (reference sequence). CDR3 residues: CASSLEQVVEKLFF. CDR3 DNA: TGTGCCAGCAGCTTGGAGCAGGTAGTTGAAAAACTGTTTTTT.

DNA for the CDR3: TGTGCCAGTAGTATAGATCTCGAGAGCACAGATACGCAGTATTTT. It yields the protein CASSIDLESTDTQYF. The rearrangement links TRBV19 to TRBJ2-3; D is ambiguous. Trimming took off 0 bases at V and 0 bases at J, with 7 bases between the two ends. The CDR3 runs 15 residues. Looked up from germline, CDR1 is LNHDA and CDR2 is SQIVND (reference sequence). The entire variable domain, with the rest obtained from reference TRBV19 and TRBJ2-3, is as follows: DGGITQSPKYLFRKEGQNVTLSCEQNLNHDAMYWYRQDPGQGLRLIYYSQIVNDFQKGDIAEGYSVSREKKESFPLTVTSAQKNPTAFYLCASSIDLESTDTQYFGPGTRLTVL.

The count of this clone is one. The rearrangement joins TRBV19 to TRBJ2-1; 9 bases map to TRBD2. CDR3 size: 17 residues. Germline trimming cut 4 bases from V and 4 bases from J; bases unmatched to any gene: 11. Germline CDR1 LNHDA, CDR2 SQIVND (reference sequence). The CDR3 is CASSTPNSGSRYNEQFF. The CDR3, as DNA: TGTGCCAGTAGTACCCCCAATAGCGGGAGCAGGTACAATGAGCAGTTCTTC.

V and J are TRBV5-1 and TRBJ2-7; 10 positions agree with TRBD2. The germline gives CDR1 SGHRS, CDR2 YFSETQ. CDR3 size: 15 residues. V dropped 2 bases and J dropped 3; count of bases not matched to a gene: 5. CDR3 protein: CASSLLAGSDYEQYF. The DNA for the CDR3 is TGCGCCAGCAGCTTACTAGCGGGATCTGACTACGAGCAGTACTTC. The whole variable domain, filled in from reference TRBV5-1 and TRBJ2-7, reads KAGVTQTPRYLIKTRGQQVTLSCSPISGHRSVSWYQQTPGQGLQFLFEYFSETQRNKGNFPGRFSGRQFSNSRSEMNVSTLELGDSALYLCASSLLAGSDYEQYFGPGTRLTVT.

The chain joins TRBV5-6 to TRBJ2-7; perhaps TRBD1 as D (6 bases). The CDR3 extends over 12 amino acids. The germline CDR1 and CDR2 sequences are SGHDT and YYEEEE. Trimming left V 4 bases short and J 6 bases short, with 11 bases between. The DNA of the CDR3 is TGTGCCAGCAGCGGCGGACAGATCGAGCAGTACTTC. Protein sequence: CASSGGQIEQYF. The whole variable domain, remainder taken from reference TRBV5-6 and TRBJ2-7, is DAGVTQSPTHLIKTRGQQVTLRCSPKSGHDTVSWYQQALGQGPQFIFQYYEEEERQRGNFPDRFSGHQFPNYSSELNVNALLLGDSALYLCASSGGQIEQYFGPGTRLTVT.

The chain uses TRBV27 and TRBJ1-2; D is uncertain. Germline values: CDR1 MNHEY, CDR2 SMNVEV (reference sequence). V dropped 2 bases and J dropped 1 base, with 8 bases sitting between them. The CDR3 has 14 amino acids. In DNA, the CDR3 is TGTGCCAGCAGTTTACGGGGAGTTAACTATGGCTACACCTTC. Its protein is CASSLRGVNYGYTF.

This chain uses TRBV28 with TRBJ2-1; 7 bases are a match to TRBD2. The CDR3 is 15 residues long. Germline V gene lookup returns CDR1 MDHEN and CDR2 SYDVKM. V shed 3 bases and J 4 bases; nucleotides not matched to a gene: 6. CDR3 in amino acids: CASSLGLAEYNEQFF. In DNA form, the CDR3 reads TGTGCCAGCAGTTTGGGGCTAGCGGAGTACAATGAGCAGTTCTTC.

Comment on this clone: The sample contains more than one DNA sequence encoding this CDR3. The chain is built from TRBV27 and TRBJ2-3; the D is unclear. The CDR3 spans 13 residues. Germline CDR1 MNHEY, CDR2 SMNVEV (reference sequence). The V gene lost 6 bases and the J gene lost 0 bases, with 7 bases spanning the gap. The CDR3 nucleotides are TGTGCCAGCAGCCTTATCAGCACAGATACGCAGTATTTT. It encodes CASSLISTDTQYF.

The chain uses TRBV6-5 and TRBJ2-2; the D is unclear. Trimming cost V 2 bases and J 0 bases, with 4 bases left between them. Germline V lookup: CDR1 MNHEY, CDR2 SVGAGI. The CDR3 covers 14 residues. The CDR3 DNA reads TGTGCCAGCAGTTACGGGCCGAACACCGGGGAGCTGTTTTTT. This gives the protein CASSYGPNTGELFF.

The sample holds one count of this clone. V is TRBV28 and J is TRBJ2-3, with TRBD2 identical over 10 bases. The germline V gene has CDR1 MDHEN and CDR2 SYDVKM. This CDR3 contains 18 residues. V was clipped by 2 bases and J by 1 base; unmatched bases: 9. CDR3 bases: TGTGCCAGCAGTTTAGCCCTAGCGGGAGAAAGTGGCACAGATACGCAGTATTTT. This encodes CASSLALAGESGTDTQYF.